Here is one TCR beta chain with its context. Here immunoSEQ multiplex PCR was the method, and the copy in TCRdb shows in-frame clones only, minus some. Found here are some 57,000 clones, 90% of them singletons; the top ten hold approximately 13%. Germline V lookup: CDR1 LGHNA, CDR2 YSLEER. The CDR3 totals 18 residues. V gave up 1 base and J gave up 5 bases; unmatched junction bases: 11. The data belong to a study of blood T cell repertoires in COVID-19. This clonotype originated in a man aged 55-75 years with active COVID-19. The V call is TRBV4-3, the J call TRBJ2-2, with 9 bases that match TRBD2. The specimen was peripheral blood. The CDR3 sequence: CASSQAPRLAGFTGELFF. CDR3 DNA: TGCGCCAGCAGCCAAGCCCCAAGGCTAGCGGGATTTACCGGGGAGCTGTTTTTT.